A single sample is the source of the 9 T cell receptor beta chains below, sequenced in a study of blood T cell repertoires in COVID-19. The protocol was immunoSEQ multiplex PCR, while the TCRdb copy is restricted to in-frame clones and leaves out a portion. This repertoire shows about 150,000 clones, about nine tenths found once; its top ten account for more than 2%. The specimen sequenced was peripheral blood. Receptors originate from a woman aged 70-85 years with acute or convalescent COVID-19.

In regard to this clone: In the same sample, other DNA sequences code for this CDR3. The chain joins TRBV5-1 to TRBJ1-3; D uncertain. Trimming took 0 bases from V and 0 from J, leaving 4 bases between them. The CDR3 consists of 14 residues. Germline CDR1 SGHRS, CDR2 YFSETQ. The CDR3 nucleotides read TGCGCCAGCAGCTTGGGCAGCTCTGGAAACACCATATATTTT. Protein product: CASSLGSSGNTIYF.

This chain connects TRBV5-6 to TRBJ1-2; 7 nucleotides agree with TRBD1. V dropped 4 bases and J dropped 8; count of bases not matched to a gene: 5. Germline-derived CDR1 and CDR2 are SGHDT and YYEEEE. The CDR3 spans 12 residues. CDR3 sequence reads: CASSVTGRGYTF. For the CDR3, the DNA is TGTGCCAGCAGCGTGACAGGGCGGGGCTACACCTTC.

J is TRBJ1-6 and V is TRBV7-8; D is ambiguous. In germline, CDR1 is SGHVS, CDR2 FQNEAQ. The V end lost 6 bases, the J end lost 0 bases, and 15 bases lay between the germline ends. There are 17 residues in the CDR3. CDR3 bases: TGTGCCAGCAGACTAGACGTCGCGAGCTCCTATAATTCACCCCTCCACTTT. It translates to CASRLDVASSYNSPLHF.

This clone has a single count. V and J are TRBV18 and TRBJ2-7; D perhaps matches TRBD1 (5 bases). Germline values: CDR1 KGHSH, CDR2 LQKENI. The CDR3 covers 14 residues. V lost 0 bases, J lost 1 base, and 7 bases lay in between. The CDR3 DNA follows: TGTGCCAGCTCACCACCCAGGGCTTCCTACGAGCAGTACTTC. Its translation: CASSPPRASYEQYF.

The chain has TRBV12-3 or TRBV12-4 and TRBJ1-6; D call uncertain. This CDR3 comprises 12 residues. Trimming removed 4 bases from V and 7 bases from J, with 5 bases in between. The CDR3 DNA follows: TGTGCCAGCAGTTCCCCGAATTCACCCCTCCACTTT. It codes for CASSSPNSPLHF.

The gene calls are TRBV7-8 and TRBJ2-3, with 7 bases identical to TRBD2. Germline V gives CDR1 SGHVS, CDR2 FQNEAQ. The trim removed 1 base at V and 7 bases at J, leaving 17 bases unmatched. CDR3 length: 18 amino acids. CDR3 sequence (DNA): TGTGCCAGCAGCTTAGAGTCGGTTCGGGGGGTGGGGAGAAATACGCAGTATTTT. Encoded protein: CASSLESVRGVGRNTQYF. The variable domain in full, with the rest retrieved from reference TRBV7-8 and TRBJ2-3, is GAGVSQSPRYKVAKRGQDVALRCDPISGHVSLFWYQQALGQGPEFLTYFQNEAQLDKSGLPSDRFFAERPEGSVSTLKIQRTQQEDSAVYLCASSLESVRGVGRNTQYFGPGTRLTVL.

This clone turned up a few times. The chain combines TRBV7-2 with TRBJ1-1; possible D gene TRBD1, 6 bases. The germline V gene has CDR1 SGHTA and CDR2 FQGNSA. The CDR3 consists of 14 residues. V lost 1 base and J 5 bases, leaving 11 bases between the germline ends. The CDR3 loop reads CASSLGPGTTEAFF. The CDR3 DNA reads TGTGCCAGCAGCTTAGGCCCGGGGACAACTGAAGCTTTCTTT. The complete variable domain, with remaining parts taken from reference TRBV7-2 and TRBJ1-1, reads GAGVSQSPSNKVTEKGKDVELRCDPISGHTALYWYRQSLGQGLEFLIYFQGNSAPDKSGLPSDRFSAERTGGSVSTLTIQRTQQEDSAVYLCASSLGPGTTEAFFGQGTRLTVV.

The CDR3 DNA reads TGCGCCAGCAGACCCTTTTCCGGGGGGGCCCTAATAGGCCCCCACAATGAGCAGTTCTTC. Translated, it gives CASRPFSGGALIGPHNEQFF. The chain employs TRBV10-2 and TRBJ2-1, with 8 positions matching TRBD2. This CDR3 region has 20 residues. Trimming at V came to 6 bases and at J to 5 bases, leaving 24 bases not matched to a gene. The germline gives CDR1 WSHSY, CDR2 SAAADI.

The chain carries TRBV5-6 and TRBJ1-2, with TRBD1 matching over 9 bases. CDR3 length: 15 amino acids. Looked up from germline, CDR1 is SGHDT and CDR2 is YYEEEE. The V and J ends lost 2 bases and 4 bases, in that order; junction bases with no gene match: 6. Here the CDR3 reads CASSFGTGTIYGYTF. CDR3 bases: TGTGCCAGCAGCTTCGGGACAGGGACCATCTATGGCTACACCTTC.